The rows below give T cell receptor beta chains drawn from one sample of a study of PD-1 blockade in classical Hodgkin lymphoma. Only in-frame clones appear in the TCRdb table, and some are missing; sequencing was by immunoSEQ multiplex PCR. Among under 20,000 clones listed, 92% were seen once. Sequenced material: CD4+ T cells from blood. The receptors were gathered from a human donor with classical Hodgkin lymphoma. The CDR3 runs from the conserved cysteine through the conserved F or W. D genes are given only for firm matches. The listing skips clone size in some rows; elsewhere it reads once, few, many or a size class.

CDR3 DNA: TGTGCCAGCAGCTTGGATTCAGCGTCGGATACGCAGTATTTT
CDR3 protein: CASSLDSASDTQYF
D gene: NA
V gene: TRBV5-5
clone size: NA
J gene: TRBJ2-3

CDR3 DNA: TGTGCCACCAGCTCCGGGACTAGCGGGACAGACGAGCAGTACTTC
CDR3 protein: CATSSGTSGTDEQYF
D gene: TRBD2
V gene: TRBV15
clone size: NA
J gene: TRBJ2-7

CDR3 DNA: TGTGCCAGCTTCGACATTACTGGAAACACCATATATTTT
CDR3 protein: CASFDITGNTIYF
D gene: NA
V gene: TRBV18
clone size: NA
J gene: TRBJ1-3

CDR3 DNA: TGTGCCTGGAGTGAAGTAGCGGGTTCCTACAATGAGCAGTTCTTC
CDR3 protein: CAWSEVAGSYNEQFF
D gene: TRBD2
V gene: TRBV30
clone size: NA
J gene: TRBJ2-1

CDR3 DNA: TGTGCCAGCAGTTTGGTCGGGAGGGCCCTCGGCGGGGAGCTGTTTTTT
CDR3 protein: CASSLVGRALGGELFF
D gene: TRBD2
V gene: TRBV27
clone size: NA
J gene: TRBJ2-2

CDR3 DNA: TGTGCCAGCAGTGACGGGACAGCAGTCGCAGATACGCAGTATTTT
CDR3 protein: CASSDGTAVADTQYF
D gene: TRBD1
V gene: TRBV2
clone size: NA
J gene: TRBJ2-3

CDR3 DNA: TGTGCCAGCAGCTCCCGAACTAGCCAGGAGACCCAGTACTTC
CDR3 protein: CASSSRTSQETQYF
D gene: NA
V gene: TRBV11-3
clone size: NA
J gene: TRBJ2-5

CDR3 DNA: TGTGCCAGCAGTCCGGGGGGACTAGCGGACCCGGACCCCTCCTACGAGCAGTACTTC
CDR3 protein: CASSPGGLADPDPSYEQYF
D gene: TRBD2
V gene: TRBV6-4
clone size: NA
J gene: TRBJ2-7

CDR3 DNA: TGCGCCAGCAGCCCGGGTCAGACAGATACGCAGTATTTT
CDR3 protein: CASSPGQTDTQYF
D gene: NA
V gene: TRBV5-1
clone size: NA
J gene: TRBJ2-3

CDR3 DNA: TGCGCCAGCAGCGTCAACGGTGGGGGTAATGAAAAACTGTTTTTT
CDR3 protein: CASSVNGGGNEKLFF
D gene: NA
V gene: TRBV5-1
clone size: NA
J gene: TRBJ1-4

CDR3 DNA: TGTGCCAGCAAAGGAGCGGGCGGACAGGCGACACCCACCTACGAGCAGTACTTC
CDR3 protein: CASKGAGGQATPTYEQYF
D gene: NA
V gene: TRBV27
clone size: NA
J gene: TRBJ2-7

CDR3 DNA: TGCGCCAGCAGTGATATTAGCGGGATGCCGTTCTTC
CDR3 protein: CASSDISGMPFF
D gene: TRBD2
V gene: TRBV10-2
clone size: NA
J gene: TRBJ2-1

CDR3 DNA: TGTGCCAGTATGTATTTAGTCGAGCGGGCCACCGGGGAGCTGTTTTTT
CDR3 protein: CASMYLVERATGELFF
D gene: NA
V gene: TRBV19
clone size: NA
J gene: TRBJ2-2

CDR3 DNA: TGTGCCAGCAGCTTACCCCGCCGGGACAGGGGTACAGATACGCAGTATTTT
CDR3 protein: CASSLPRRDRGTDTQYF
D gene: TRBD1
V gene: TRBV7-2
clone size: NA
J gene: TRBJ2-3

CDR3 DNA: TGTGCCAGCAGTTCTACAGGGGCTGGGGCCAACGTCCTGACTTTC
CDR3 protein: CASSSTGAGANVLTF
D gene: TRBD1
V gene: TRBV14
clone size: NA
J gene: TRBJ2-6

CDR3 DNA: TGTGCCAGCAGCTCCCTTAAGACCCTTCCGGGCTACGAGCAGTACTTC
CDR3 protein: CASSSLKTLPGYEQYF
D gene: NA
V gene: TRBV5-4
clone size: NA
J gene: TRBJ2-7

CDR3 DNA: TGCGCCAGCAGGGGTTCTGAGCTAGAGACCCAGTACTTC
CDR3 protein: CASRGSELETQYF
D gene: NA
V gene: TRBV10-2
clone size: NA
J gene: TRBJ2-5

CDR3 DNA: TGTGCCACCAGCAGAGATCGGGTAGGGGCCTACGAGCAGTACTTC
CDR3 protein: CATSRDRVGAYEQYF
D gene: NA
V gene: TRBV15
clone size: NA
J gene: TRBJ2-7

CDR3 DNA: TGTGCCAGCAGTGAGACAGGGGTAGATGCCTACGAGCAGTACTTC
CDR3 protein: CASSETGVDAYEQYF
D gene: TRBD1
V gene: TRBV25-1
clone size: once
J gene: TRBJ2-7

CDR3 DNA: TGTGCCAGCAGCCCCCGGGGAGTGGGTTACGAGCAGTACTTC
CDR3 protein: CASSPRGVGYEQYF
D gene: NA
V gene: TRBV7-9
clone size: NA
J gene: TRBJ2-7

CDR3 DNA: TGTGCCTCGACCGACGGGGTAAGGTACAATGAGCAGTTCTTC
CDR3 protein: CASTDGVRYNEQFF
D gene: NA
V gene: TRBV30
clone size: NA
J gene: TRBJ2-1

CDR3 DNA: TGTGCCAGCAGCTTAATGACCGGTCAACTTAACACCATATATTTT
CDR3 protein: CASSLMTGQLNTIYF
D gene: NA
V gene: TRBV11-2
clone size: NA
J gene: TRBJ1-3

CDR3 DNA: TGTGCCAGCAGTTTATTCCCCAGCGGGAGGAAGGTTAATGAGCAGTTCTTC
CDR3 protein: CASSLFPSGRKVNEQFF
D gene: TRBD2
V gene: TRBV28
clone size: NA
J gene: TRBJ2-1

CDR3 DNA: TGTGCCAGCAGCCCGCTGGACAGAAAGAATTCACCCCTCCACTTT
CDR3 protein: CASSPLDRKNSPLHF
D gene: NA
V gene: TRBV5-6
clone size: NA
J gene: TRBJ1-6

CDR3 DNA: TGTGCCAGCAGCCAAAGGCTAGCAGCCAATGAGCAGTTCTTC
CDR3 protein: CASSQRLAANEQFF
D gene: NA
V gene: TRBV14
clone size: NA
J gene: TRBJ2-1

CDR3 DNA: TGCGCCAGCAGCTTGGGGATTCCCAATCAGCCCCAGCATTTT
CDR3 protein: CASSLGIPNQPQHF
D gene: NA
V gene: TRBV5-1
clone size: few
J gene: TRBJ1-5

CDR3 DNA: TGCGCCAGCAGCTGGACAGGAACGACCGGGGAGCTGTTTTTT
CDR3 protein: CASSWTGTTGELFF
D gene: TRBD1
V gene: TRBV5-1
clone size: NA
J gene: TRBJ2-2

CDR3 DNA: TGTGCCAGCTCACCTCCCCTGGGGGAGACCCAGTACTTC
CDR3 protein: CASSPPLGETQYF
D gene: NA
V gene: TRBV18
clone size: NA
J gene: TRBJ2-5

CDR3 DNA: TGTGCCAGCAGTTGGTCTGTGAAGGACACCATATATTTT
CDR3 protein: CASSWSVKDTIYF
D gene: NA
V gene: TRBV27
clone size: NA
J gene: TRBJ1-3

CDR3 DNA: TGTGCCAGCAGCTTGATTGGTTACACCGGGGAGCTGTTTTTT
CDR3 protein: CASSLIGYTGELFF
D gene: NA
V gene: TRBV13
clone size: once
J gene: TRBJ2-2

CDR3 DNA: TGTGCCAGCTCACCTCCCGTGGGGGAGCAGTTCTTC
CDR3 protein: CASSPPVGEQFF
D gene: NA
V gene: TRBV18
clone size: NA
J gene: TRBJ2-1

CDR3 DNA: TGTGCCAGCAGCTCCGAGAGACCCCGAAACAATGAGCAGTTCTTC
CDR3 protein: CASSSERPRNNEQFF
D gene: NA
V gene: TRBV7-6
clone size: NA
J gene: TRBJ2-1

CDR3 DNA: TGCGCCAGCAGCTTGGGAGGTAACAGGGCCATTACCGGGGAGCTGTTTTTT
CDR3 protein: CASSLGGNRAITGELFF
D gene: NA
V gene: TRBV5-1
clone size: NA
J gene: TRBJ2-2

CDR3 DNA: TGTGCCAGCAGTCCCCGGGCTCTAGTGACCCAGTACTTC
CDR3 protein: CASSPRALVTQYF
D gene: NA
V gene: TRBV28
clone size: NA
J gene: TRBJ2-5

CDR3 DNA: TGTGCCAGCAGCAGGGCCCCTAATGAAAAACTGTTTTTT
CDR3 protein: CASSRAPNEKLFF
D gene: NA
V gene: TRBV7-2
clone size: NA
J gene: TRBJ1-4

CDR3 DNA: TGTGCCAGCAGCTTAGCCGGGGACGCCACTGAAGCTTTCTTT
CDR3 protein: CASSLAGDATEAFF
D gene: NA
V gene: TRBV11-2
clone size: NA
J gene: TRBJ1-1

CDR3 DNA: TGTGCCAGCAGCTTAAGGGCAGGCGGCAACGAGCAGTACTTC
CDR3 protein: CASSLRAGGNEQYF
D gene: NA
V gene: TRBV7-6
clone size: NA
J gene: TRBJ2-7

CDR3 DNA: TGTGCCGTCGGGTCGCGGGAGGGTCCGGGGGAGCAGTTCTTC
CDR3 protein: CAVGSREGPGEQFF
D gene: TRBD2
V gene: TRBV7-9
clone size: NA
J gene: TRBJ2-1

CDR3 DNA: TGCGCCAGCAGTGAGCGGGGTGAGCAGTTCTTC
CDR3 protein: CASSERGEQFF
D gene: NA
V gene: TRBV10-1
clone size: NA
J gene: TRBJ2-1

CDR3 DNA: TGTGCCAGCAGCTCGGGACGTTCGGCTGAAGCTTTCTTT
CDR3 protein: CASSSGRSAEAFF
D gene: NA
V gene: TRBV5-4
clone size: NA
J gene: TRBJ1-1

CDR3 DNA: TGTGCCAGCAGCCCAGGGGTGGGGGAGACCCAGTACTTC
CDR3 protein: CASSPGVGETQYF
D gene: NA
V gene: TRBV6-5
clone size: NA
J gene: TRBJ2-5

CDR3 DNA: TGCGCCAGCAGCCGGGGACCTCAAGCTTTCTTT
CDR3 protein: CASSRGPQAFF
D gene: NA
V gene: TRBV4-1
clone size: NA
J gene: TRBJ1-1

CDR3 DNA: TGCGCCAGCAGCTTGGCCCTGAACACCGGGGAGCTGTTTTTT
CDR3 protein: CASSLALNTGELFF
D gene: NA
V gene: TRBV5-1
clone size: NA
J gene: TRBJ2-2

CDR3 DNA: TGTGCCAGCAGCTCTGGACTATTTCACGAGCAGTACTTC
CDR3 protein: CASSSGLFHEQYF
D gene: NA
V gene: TRBV7-9
clone size: NA
J gene: TRBJ2-7

CDR3 DNA: TGTGCCAGCAGGCTATCGGGGGGCGAGCAGTACTTC
CDR3 protein: CASRLSGGEQYF
D gene: TRBD2
V gene: TRBV14
clone size: NA
J gene: TRBJ2-7

CDR3 DNA: TGTGCCAGCAGAGAGACGGGACAGGTCTACGAGCAGTACTTC
CDR3 protein: CASRETGQVYEQYF
D gene: TRBD1
V gene: TRBV2
clone size: NA
J gene: TRBJ2-7